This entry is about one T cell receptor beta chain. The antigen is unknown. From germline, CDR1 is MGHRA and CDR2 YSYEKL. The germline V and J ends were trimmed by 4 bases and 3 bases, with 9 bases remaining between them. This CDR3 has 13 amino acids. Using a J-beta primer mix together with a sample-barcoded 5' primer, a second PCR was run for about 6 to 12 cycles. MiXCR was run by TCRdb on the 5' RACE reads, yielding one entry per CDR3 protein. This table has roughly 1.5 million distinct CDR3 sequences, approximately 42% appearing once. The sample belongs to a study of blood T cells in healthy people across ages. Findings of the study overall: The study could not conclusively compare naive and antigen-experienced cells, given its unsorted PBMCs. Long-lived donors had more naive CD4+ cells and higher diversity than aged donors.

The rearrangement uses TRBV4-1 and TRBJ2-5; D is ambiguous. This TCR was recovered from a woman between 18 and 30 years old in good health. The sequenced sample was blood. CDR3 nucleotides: TGCGCCAGCAGCCGAGAGATAGAAGAGACCCAGTACTTC. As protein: CASSREIEETQYF.